Listed below are T cell receptor beta chains from one sample, sequenced in a study of blood T cell repertoires in COVID-19. TCRdb's copy holds only in-frame clones and misses some; the assay was immunoSEQ multiplex PCR. The table lists approximately 170,000 clones, around 81% of them singletons. Sequencing was carried out using peripheral blood. These receptor sequences come from a man in his 60s with active or convalescent COVID-19. Each CDR3 is given with its conserved first and last residue. The order of the fields is V gene, D gene, clone size, J gene, CDR3 DNA, CDR3 protein. The D gene is left open where the match is weak. Not every row has a clone size; where given, it reads once, few, many or a size class.

v_gene: TRBV9; d_gene: NA; abundance: NA; j_gene: TRBJ2-3; CDR3nt: TGTGCCAGCAGCGTACTCACAGATACGCAGTATTTT; CDR3aa: CASSVLTDTQYF
v_gene: TRBV19; d_gene: TRBD1; abundance: NA; j_gene: TRBJ1-5; CDR3nt: TGTGCCAGTAGTATGAGAGCAGGGGGTGGGGGGCCCCAGCATTTT; CDR3aa: CASSMRAGGGGPQHF
v_gene: TRBV29-1; d_gene: TRBD2; abundance: NA; j_gene: TRBJ2-5; CDR3nt: TGCAGCGTTGTCCCTAGCGGCCAAGAGACCCAGTACTTC; CDR3aa: CSVVPSGQETQYF
v_gene: TRBV11-2; d_gene: NA; abundance: NA; j_gene: TRBJ2-2; CDR3nt: TGTGCCAGCAGGGCGGGACTTGAGGAGCTGTTTTTT; CDR3aa: CASRAGLEELFF
v_gene: TRBV11-3; d_gene: TRBD1; abundance: NA; j_gene: TRBJ2-7; CDR3nt: TGTGCCAGCAGCCCGGGACAGGGGGTTTCCTACGAGCAGTACTTC; CDR3aa: CASSPGQGVSYEQYF
v_gene: TRBV7-8; d_gene: TRBD1; abundance: many; j_gene: TRBJ1-1; CDR3nt: TGTGCCAGCAGCCAAATCGGGACAGCGAACACTGAAGCTTTCTTT; CDR3aa: CASSQIGTANTEAFF
v_gene: TRBV10-3; d_gene: NA; abundance: once; j_gene: TRBJ2-3; CDR3nt: TGTGCCATCAGTGAGTCTGCCCGGGGGTCAGATACGCAGTATTTT; CDR3aa: CAISESARGSDTQYF
v_gene: TRBV7-2; d_gene: TRBD1; abundance: NA; j_gene: TRBJ1-5; CDR3nt: TGTGCCAGCAGTCCTGGGGGGACAGGGGGCAATCAGCCCCAGCATTTT; CDR3aa: CASSPGGTGGNQPQHF
v_gene: TRBV5-4; d_gene: TRBD2; abundance: NA; j_gene: TRBJ2-4; CDR3nt: TGTGCCAGCAGCGGACTAGCGGGGGCCAAAAACATTCAGTACTTC; CDR3aa: CASSGLAGAKNIQYF
v_gene: TRBV24-1; d_gene: TRBD2; abundance: NA; j_gene: TRBJ2-3; CDR3nt: TGTGCCACCAGTGATGGACTAGCGGATCAAGATACGCAGTATTTT; CDR3aa: CATSDGLADQDTQYF
v_gene: TRBV4-1; d_gene: NA; abundance: NA; j_gene: TRBJ1-6; CDR3nt: TGCGCCAGCAGCCAACAGGGGAGCTCCTATAATTCACCCCTCCACTTT; CDR3aa: CASSQQGSSYNSPLHF
v_gene: TRBV5-1; d_gene: TRBD1; abundance: NA; j_gene: TRBJ1-2; CDR3nt: TGCGCCAGCAGCTCGGGCGGGACAGACTATGGCTACACCTTC; CDR3aa: CASSSGGTDYGYTF
v_gene: TRBV19; d_gene: NA; abundance: once; j_gene: TRBJ1-4; CDR3nt: TGTGCCAGTAAGGGAGGAATAGACGTCGGCACTCTTTTT; CDR3aa: CASKGGIDVGTLF
v_gene: TRBV3-1/TRBV3-2; d_gene: NA; abundance: NA; j_gene: TRBJ1-1; CDR3nt: TGTGCCAGCAGCCAAGGACCCCCGGGGGCGGGGGGGACGAACACTGAAGCTTTCTTT; CDR3aa: CASSQGPPGAGGTNTEAFF
v_gene: TRBV24-1; d_gene: TRBD1; abundance: few; j_gene: TRBJ1-4; CDR3nt: TGTGCCACCAGTGATCGAGGGGGCCGGGAACTGTTTTTT; CDR3aa: CATSDRGGRELFF
v_gene: TRBV2; d_gene: TRBD1; abundance: NA; j_gene: TRBJ2-7; CDR3nt: TGTGCCAGCAGTGAACGGGGACAGGCGACCTACGAGCAGTACTTC; CDR3aa: CASSERGQATYEQYF
v_gene: TRBV6-1; d_gene: TRBD1; abundance: NA; j_gene: TRBJ1-4; CDR3nt: TGTGCCAGCAGTAAAGTCCCGGGACAGGGGCGAGGTGAAAAACTGTTTTTT; CDR3aa: CASSKVPGQGRGEKLFF
v_gene: TRBV19; d_gene: TRBD1; abundance: NA; j_gene: TRBJ1-4; CDR3nt: TGTGCCAGTAGTATGAGGACAGGGCGCACGCGGGAACTGTTTTTT; CDR3aa: CASSMRTGRTRELFF
v_gene: TRBV7-8; d_gene: TRBD2; abundance: NA; j_gene: TRBJ2-7; CDR3nt: TGTGCCAGCAGCTTACGACTAGCTTACGAGCAGTACTTC; CDR3aa: CASSLRLAYEQYF
v_gene: TRBV7-9; d_gene: TRBD2; abundance: once; j_gene: TRBJ2-1; CDR3nt: TGTGCCAGCAGCCCCCCTGCTAGCGGGTCCTACAATGAGCAGTTCTTC; CDR3aa: CASSPPASGSYNEQFF
v_gene: TRBV2; d_gene: TRBD1; abundance: NA; j_gene: TRBJ2-1; CDR3nt: TGTGCCAGCAGTGAAGCCGGGACAGGGAACAATGAGCAGTTCTTC; CDR3aa: CASSEAGTGNNEQFF
v_gene: TRBV19; d_gene: NA; abundance: NA; j_gene: TRBJ1-2; CDR3nt: TGTGCCAGTAGTGAGACAGCGAACTATGGCTACACCTTC; CDR3aa: CASSETANYGYTF
v_gene: TRBV11-2; d_gene: NA; abundance: NA; j_gene: TRBJ2-1; CDR3nt: TGTGCCAGCAGTTTAACACCGGGAATGGGAAATGAGCAGTTCTTC; CDR3aa: CASSLTPGMGNEQFF
v_gene: TRBV11-2; d_gene: NA; abundance: NA; j_gene: TRBJ1-4; CDR3nt: TGTGCCAGCAGTCCTAGATCAATAGGAGAAAAACTGTTTTTT; CDR3aa: CASSPRSIGEKLFF
v_gene: TRBV2; d_gene: NA; abundance: NA; j_gene: TRBJ1-4; CDR3nt: TGTGCCAGCAGTCTCTGGGGCCTTACTAATGAAAAACTGTTTTTT; CDR3aa: CASSLWGLTNEKLFF
v_gene: TRBV5-4; d_gene: NA; abundance: NA; j_gene: TRBJ2-7; CDR3nt: TGTGCCAGCAGCTTGGGGAGCACCTACGAGCAGTACTTC; CDR3aa: CASSLGSTYEQYF
v_gene: TRBV5-8; d_gene: NA; abundance: NA; j_gene: TRBJ1-2; CDR3nt: TGTGCCAGCAGCTTCCAGGTAGCTAACTATGGCTACACCTTC; CDR3aa: CASSFQVANYGYTF
v_gene: TRBV5-1; d_gene: NA; abundance: NA; j_gene: TRBJ1-5; CDR3nt: TGCGCCAGCAGCTTGTTAGGGGAAAGCAATCAGCCCCAGCATTTT; CDR3aa: CASSLLGESNQPQHF
v_gene: TRBV9; d_gene: NA; abundance: NA; j_gene: TRBJ2-1; CDR3nt: TGTGCCAGCAGCGTAGGTGGGAGTAGTCCACATGAGCAGTTCTTC; CDR3aa: CASSVGGSSPHEQFF